The 14 T cell receptor beta chains below were found in one sample sequenced in a study of T cell repertoires in cytomegalovirus infection. Using its own MiXCR run on the reads, TCRdb lists one record per CDR3 protein. This table holds 450,000 to 600,000 distinct CDR3 sequences, about two fifths found once. Their cognate antigens are unknown. Sequenced here: cultured PBMCs, sampled from culture after CMV antigen stimulation. These receptors all come from a human donor in good health (CMV status not recorded). Some clones in this sample may be carry-over from other donors' samples.

This clonotype was detected only a few times. This sequence joins TRBV6-2 or TRBV6-3 and TRBJ2-7, with D perhaps matching TRBD1 or TRBD2 (5 bases each). The germline V and J ends were trimmed by 2 bases and 4 bases, with 27 bases remaining between them. Germline V gene sequence: CDR1 MNHEY, CDR2 SVGEGT. The CDR3 has 19 residues. The CDR3 loop is CASSYSRNRGRVGPYEQYF. The CDR3 DNA is TGTGCCAGCAGTTACAGCAGGAACCGGGGTCGAGTGGGGCCTTACGAGCAGTACTTC.

This clonotype was observed once. The chain links TRBV6-2 or TRBV6-3 to TRBJ2-7; the D gene is possibly TRBD2 (5 bases). The germline CDR1 and CDR2 sequences are MNHEY and SVGEGT. V lost 6 bases to trimming and J lost 7 bases, with 22 bases between them. This CDR3 comprises 15 residues. CDR3 region: CASSRLSRPPREQYF. CDR3 in DNA: TGTGCCAGCAGCCGACTAAGCCGCCCGCCTCGGGAGCAGTACTTC.

In the case of this clonotype: A much larger clonotype is one base distant, so this may be a read error. V usage is TRBV7-2 and J usage is TRBJ1-1, with 9 bases fitting TRBD1. CDR1 and CDR2 from the germline V gene are SGHTA and FQGNSA. The CDR3 is made up of 17 amino acids. The CDR3 loop reads CSSSLDRGQGIYTEAFF. DNA for the CDR3: TGTTCCAGCAGCTTAGATCGAGGACAGGGGATTTACACTGAAGCTTTCTTT.

This clonotype is a singleton in its sample. V usage is TRBV20-1 and J usage is TRBJ2-1; 10 positions match TRBD1. Germline V CDR1 and CDR2: DFQATT, SNEGSKA (reference sequence). The CDR3 totals 15 residues. CDR3 sequence reads: CRATDTGTGVPEQFF. CDR3 bases: TGCAGGGCCACCGATACCGGGACAGGGGTTCCCGAGCAGTTCTTC.

The genes are TRBV2 and TRBJ1-1; possibly TRBD1 for D (5 bases). The germline V gene encodes CDR1 SNHLY and CDR2 FYNNEI. This CDR3 is 12 amino acids long. Trimming removed 8 bases at V and 3 bases at J, with 10 bases between. The CDR3 coding sequence is TGTGCCAGCTCGGAAGGGGACACTGAAGCTTTCTTT. It encodes CASSEGDTEAFF.

There are a few counts of this clonotype. This chain joins TRBV7-6 and TRBJ2-1, with D unresolved. The CDR3 consists of 14 residues. Germline loops: CDR1 SGHVS, CDR2 FNYEAQ. With 1 base removed from V and 8 bases from J, the gap between germline ends came to 12 bases. Written as DNA, the CDR3 is TGTGCCAGCAGCTTAGACCCCCCGGGCGATGAGCAGTTCTTC. Amino acids: CASSLDPPGDEQFF.

This clonotype was observed once. The J gene is TRBJ2-1, the V gene TRBV4-3, with a tentative D call TRBD2 (6 bases). Trimming shortened V by 3 bases and J by 6 bases, and 18 bases separated the two germline ends. The germline gives CDR1 LGHNA, CDR2 YSLEER. This CDR3 has 16 residues. The CDR3 here is CASSQATSSFVNEQFF. The CDR3, as DNA: TGCGCCAGCAGCCAGGCGACTAGTAGTTTCGTCAATGAGCAGTTCTTC.

The J gene is TRBJ1-1, the V gene TRBV9; 9 bases map to TRBD1. The ends lost 4 bases at V and 7 bases at J; junction bases unmatched: 5. From germline, CDR1 is SGDLS and CDR2 YYNGEE. The CDR3 covers 13 residues. CDR3 in amino acids: CASSPRQGVEAFF. CDR3 bases: TGTGCCAGCAGCCCTCGACAGGGGGTTGAAGCTTTCTTT.

The genes are TRBV7-6 and TRBJ1-6, with D unclear. Trimming removed 1 base from V and 10 bases from J, with 11 bases in between. The CDR3 length is 14 residues. Germline CDR1 is SGHVS and CDR2 is FNYEAQ. The CDR3, as DNA: TGTGCCAGCAGCTTAGTTTCTGGGGAGTCACCCCTCCACTTT. This encodes CASSLVSGESPLHF.

V usage is TRBV6-2 or TRBV6-3 and J usage is TRBJ2-2; D possibly corresponds to TRBD2 (6 bases). Trimming cost V 4 bases and J 4 bases, with 19 bases left between them. CDR3 length equals 17 residues. Germline V gene data show CDR1 as MNHEY and CDR2 as SVGEGT. The CDR3 region is CASSSFSASVSTGELFF. The CDR3 DNA reads as TGTGCCAGCAGTTCTTTCTCGGCTAGCGTGAGCACCGGGGAGCTGTTTTTT.

This clonotype was detected only a few times. This sequence joins TRBV6-1 and TRBJ1-2; no clear D gene. The CDR3 sequence is 15 residues long. Germline CDR1 reads MNHNS; CDR2 reads SASEGT. V was cut by 6 bases and J by 5 bases, with 19 bases left in between. The CDR3 nucleotides are TGTGCCAGCAGCGAACACAGTGGACTATTTTATGGCTACACCTTC. Encoded protein: CASSEHSGLFYGYTF.

The chain has TRBV7-2 and TRBJ2-5; D unresolved. Trimming stripped 4 bases from V and 3 bases from J, with 18 bases between. This CDR3 is built from 16 residues. The germline V gene encodes CDR1 SGHTA and CDR2 FQGNSA. CDR3 sequence reads: CASSWGGVPEEETQYF. In DNA form, the CDR3 reads TGTGCCAGCAGCTGGGGTGGGGTTCCCGAGGAAGAGACCCAGTACTTC.

This clonotype appeared many times. V and J are TRBV7-2 and TRBJ1-4; D is unresolved. CDR1 and CDR2 from the germline V gene are SGHTA and FQGNSA. The CDR3 has 15 amino acids. V was clipped by 5 bases and J by 0 bases, with 10 bases between them. CDR3 sequence: CASSLTGATNEKLFF. The DNA of the CDR3 is TGTGCCAGCAGCCTCACGGGCGCAACTAATGAAAAACTGTTTTTT.

The chain has TRBV6-2 or TRBV6-3 and TRBJ1-5; D is ambiguous. Germline V gives CDR1 MNHEY, CDR2 SVGEGT. The CDR3 runs 12 residues. The V gene lost 5 bases and the J gene lost 9 bases, with 11 bases spanning the gap. CDR3 amino acids: CASSPRSRPQHF. CDR3 DNA: TGTGCCAGCAGTCCCAGATCAAGGCCCCAGCATTTT.